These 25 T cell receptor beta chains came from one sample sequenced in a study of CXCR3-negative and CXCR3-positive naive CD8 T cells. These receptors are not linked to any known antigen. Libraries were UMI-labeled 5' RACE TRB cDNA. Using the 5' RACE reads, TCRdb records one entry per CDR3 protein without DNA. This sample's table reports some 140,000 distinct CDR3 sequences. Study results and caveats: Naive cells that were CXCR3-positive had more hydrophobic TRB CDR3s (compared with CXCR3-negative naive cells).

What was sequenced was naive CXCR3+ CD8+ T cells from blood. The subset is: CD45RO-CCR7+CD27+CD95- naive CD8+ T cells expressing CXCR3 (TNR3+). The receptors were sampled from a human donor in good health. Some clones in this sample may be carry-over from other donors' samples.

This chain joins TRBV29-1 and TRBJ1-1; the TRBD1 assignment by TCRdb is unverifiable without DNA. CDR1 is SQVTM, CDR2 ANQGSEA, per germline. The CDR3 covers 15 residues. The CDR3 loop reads CSVGGSGQGAMVAFF.

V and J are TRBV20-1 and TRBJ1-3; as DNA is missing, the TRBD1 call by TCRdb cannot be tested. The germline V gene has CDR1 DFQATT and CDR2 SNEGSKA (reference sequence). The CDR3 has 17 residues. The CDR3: CSARDGEDRGLGNTIYF.

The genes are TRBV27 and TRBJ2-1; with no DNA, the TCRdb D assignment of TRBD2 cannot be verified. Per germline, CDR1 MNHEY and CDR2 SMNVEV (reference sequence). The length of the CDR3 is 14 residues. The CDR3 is CASRWTSGSFEQFF.

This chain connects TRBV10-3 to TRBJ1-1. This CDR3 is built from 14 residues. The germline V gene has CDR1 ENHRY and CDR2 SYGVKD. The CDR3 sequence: CAISEETLNTEAFF.

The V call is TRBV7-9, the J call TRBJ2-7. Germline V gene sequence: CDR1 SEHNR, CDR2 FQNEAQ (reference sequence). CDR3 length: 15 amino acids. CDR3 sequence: CASSIPGQGSYEQYF.

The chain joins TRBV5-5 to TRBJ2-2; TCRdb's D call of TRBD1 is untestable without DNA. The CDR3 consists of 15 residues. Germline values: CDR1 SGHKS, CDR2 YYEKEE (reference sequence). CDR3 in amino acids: CASRPGAAYTGELFF.

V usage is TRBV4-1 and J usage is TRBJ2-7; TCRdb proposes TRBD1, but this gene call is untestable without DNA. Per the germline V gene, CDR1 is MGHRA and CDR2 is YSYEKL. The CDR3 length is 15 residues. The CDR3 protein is CASSQPTPLDYEQYF.

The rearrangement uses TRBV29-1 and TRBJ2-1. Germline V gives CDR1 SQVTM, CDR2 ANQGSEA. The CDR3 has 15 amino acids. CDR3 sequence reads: CSVAAVLSVYNEQFF.

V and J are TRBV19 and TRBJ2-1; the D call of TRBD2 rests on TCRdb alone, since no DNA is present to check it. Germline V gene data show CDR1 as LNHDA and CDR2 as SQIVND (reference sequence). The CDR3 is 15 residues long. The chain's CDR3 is CASSHLADGYNEQFF.

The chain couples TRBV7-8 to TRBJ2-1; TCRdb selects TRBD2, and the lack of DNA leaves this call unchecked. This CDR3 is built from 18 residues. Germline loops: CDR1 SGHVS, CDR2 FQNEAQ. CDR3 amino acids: CASSLGVGGTRLSPEQFF.

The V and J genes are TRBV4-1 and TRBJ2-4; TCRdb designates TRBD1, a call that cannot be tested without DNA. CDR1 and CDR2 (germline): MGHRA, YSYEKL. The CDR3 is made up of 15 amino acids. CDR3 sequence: CASSQDEAGTNIQYF.

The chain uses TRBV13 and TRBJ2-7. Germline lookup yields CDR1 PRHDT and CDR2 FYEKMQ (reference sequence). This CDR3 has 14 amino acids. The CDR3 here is CASSSPQDYYEQYF.

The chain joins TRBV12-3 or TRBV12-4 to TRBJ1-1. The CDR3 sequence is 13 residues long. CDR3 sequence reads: CATSARMNTEAFF.

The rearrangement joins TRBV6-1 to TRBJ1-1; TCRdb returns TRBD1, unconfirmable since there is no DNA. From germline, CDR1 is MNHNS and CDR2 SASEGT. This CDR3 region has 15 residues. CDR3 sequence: CASSERQGLNTEAFF.

CDR3 sequence: CASSLMGLAGGPGETQHF. The chain has TRBV28 and TRBJ2-5; TCRdb gives TRBD2 as the D gene, but with no DNA this cannot be confirmed. The CDR3 is 18 amino acids. Germline V gene sequence: CDR1 MDHEN, CDR2 SYDVKM.

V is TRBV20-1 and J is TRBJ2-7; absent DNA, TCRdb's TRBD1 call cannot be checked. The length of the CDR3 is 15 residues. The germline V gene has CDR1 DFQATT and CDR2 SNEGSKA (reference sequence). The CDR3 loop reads CSARDLGGSSYEQYF.

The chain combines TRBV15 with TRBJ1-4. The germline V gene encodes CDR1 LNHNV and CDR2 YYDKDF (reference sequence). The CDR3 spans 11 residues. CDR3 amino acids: CATGYNEKLFF.

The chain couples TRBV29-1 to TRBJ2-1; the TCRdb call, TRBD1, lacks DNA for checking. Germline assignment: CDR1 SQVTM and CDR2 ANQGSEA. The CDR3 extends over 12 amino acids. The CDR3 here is CSVLQGSNEQFF.

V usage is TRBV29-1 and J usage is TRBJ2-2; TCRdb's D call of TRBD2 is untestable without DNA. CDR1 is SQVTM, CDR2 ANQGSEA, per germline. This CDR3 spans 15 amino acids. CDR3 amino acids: CSVYTSGGAPGELFF.

This chain's CDR3 is CASSLLSDREYQPQHF. The chain carries TRBV28 and TRBJ1-5; TCRdb designates TRBD1, a call that cannot be tested without DNA. Germline assignment: CDR1 MDHEN and CDR2 SYDVKM. The CDR3 is 16 residues long.

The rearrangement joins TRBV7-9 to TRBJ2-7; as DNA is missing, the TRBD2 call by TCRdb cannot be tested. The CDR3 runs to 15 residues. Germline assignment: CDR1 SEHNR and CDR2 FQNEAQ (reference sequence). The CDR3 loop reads CASSLGLSDTYEQYF.

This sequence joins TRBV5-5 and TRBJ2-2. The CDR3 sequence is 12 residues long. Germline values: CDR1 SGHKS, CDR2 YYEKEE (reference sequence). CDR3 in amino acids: CASSKFPGELFF.

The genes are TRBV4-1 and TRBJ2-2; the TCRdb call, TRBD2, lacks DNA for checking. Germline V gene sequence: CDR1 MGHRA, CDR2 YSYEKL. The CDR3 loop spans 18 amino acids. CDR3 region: CASSLLPGLAGNTGELFF.

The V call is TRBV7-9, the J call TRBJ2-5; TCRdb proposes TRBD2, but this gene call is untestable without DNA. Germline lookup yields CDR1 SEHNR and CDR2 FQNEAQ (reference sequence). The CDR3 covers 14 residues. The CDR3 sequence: CASSRPAGSETQYF.

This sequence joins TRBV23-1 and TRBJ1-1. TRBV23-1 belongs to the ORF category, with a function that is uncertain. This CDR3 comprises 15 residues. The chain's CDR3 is CASSQKGYWVTEAFF.